One sample yielded the 18 T cell receptor beta chains listed below, sequenced in a study of blood T cells in healthy people across ages (dated by TCRdb to between 2014 and 2017). The receptor library was made with 5' RACE. This sample was sequenced with an Illumina HiSeq 2500. A second PCR of roughly 7 to 11 cycles was performed with a sample-barcoded 5' primer and a J-beta primer mix. The public reads were run again by TCRdb, first through fastp at Q25 and then through MiXCR, and only productive beta chains were kept. Each record represents a unique CDR3 protein, reported with the most common genes and DNA among its rows. The table for this sample lists 800,000 or so distinct CDR3 sequences; 25% of them were counted only once. The ten largest clones capture approximately 4% of the sample. These sequences were also reported in another study, on T cells of mothers and their children.

The specimen was blood. The receptors here all came from a boy aged 5-17 years in good health.

On this clonotype itself: Germline and junction disagree at one end, which may indicate a read error. The chain carries TRBV29-1 and TRBJ2-1; 14 nucleotides align to TRBD2. CDR3 length: 14 amino acids. The germline CDR1 and CDR2 sequences are SQVTM and ANQGSEA. As DNA, the CDR3 is TGCAGCGTTGAACAGGGACTAGCGGGAGTTGAGCAGTCCTTC. This codes for CSVEQGLAGVEQSF.

The chain combines TRBV18 with TRBJ1-1; D gene uncertain. CDR1 is KGHSH, CDR2 LQKENI, per germline. Trimming stripped 3 bases from V and 1 base from J, with 9 bases between. CDR3 length equals 14 residues. CDR3 residues: CASSPSASNTEAFF. The CDR3 DNA reads TGTGCCAGCTCACCGTCAGCTTCGAACACTGAAGCTTTCTTT.

V is TRBV19 and J is TRBJ2-7; D possibly corresponds to TRBD2 (6 bases). This CDR3 contains 13 residues. CDR1 is LNHDA, CDR2 SQIVND, per germline (reference sequence). The germline V and J ends were trimmed by 3 bases and 5 bases, with 11 bases remaining between them. This CDR3 reads CASSIVGGNEQYF. DNA for the CDR3: TGTGCCAGTAGTATCGTGGGAGGAAACGAGCAGTACTTC.

The chain recombines TRBV11-2 with TRBJ2-2; D is ambiguous. The CDR3 is made up of 13 amino acids. Germline values: CDR1 SGHAT, CDR2 FQNNGV. The V and J ends lost 5 bases and 4 bases respectively, with 8 bases between them. The CDR3 region is CASSAQGTGELFF. The CDR3 DNA is TGTGCCAGCAGCGCGCAAGGCACCGGGGAGCTGTTTTTT.

The V gene is TRBV13, the J gene TRBJ2-5; D might be TRBD2 (5 bases). This CDR3 comprises 14 residues. Germline V CDR1 and CDR2: PRHDT, FYEKMQ (reference sequence). V was pared by 2 bases and J by 2 bases, with 9 bases between. CDR3 residues: CASSLHGLQETQYF. In nucleotides, the CDR3 is TGTGCCAGCAGCTTACACGGACTGCAAGAGACCCAGTACTTC.

This clonotype was seen only a few times. This chain uses TRBV29-1 with TRBJ2-3, with 9 positions matching TRBD1. V gave up 5 bases and J gave up 4 bases; unmatched junction bases: 7. Per germline, CDR1 SQVTM and CDR2 ANQGSEA. There are 14 residues in the CDR3. CDR3: CSVSGTGSPDTQYF. The DNA of the CDR3 is TGCAGCGTTTCCGGGACAGGGTCCCCAGATACGCAGTATTTT.

The chain recombines TRBV24-1 with TRBJ2-7; possibly TRBD2 for D (6 bases). Trimming shortened V by 7 bases and J by 5 bases, and 11 bases separated the two germline ends. This CDR3 has 12 amino acids. Germline V lookup: CDR1 KGHDR, CDR2 SFDVKD. In DNA form, the CDR3 reads TGTGCCACCAGCGGGACTCTGAACGAGCAGTACTTC. Encoded protein: CATSGTLNEQYF.

V usage is TRBV20-1 and J usage is TRBJ2-5; 11 nucleotides agree with TRBD2. The closer fit of TRBJ2-7 to the DNA end suggests the J call may be wrong. CDR1 is DFQATT, CDR2 SNEGSKA, per germline (reference sequence). This CDR3 contains 14 residues. The DNA for the CDR3 is TGCAGTGCTAGAGTTGAACTAGCGGGAGACGAGCAGTACTTC. Its translation: CSARVELAGDEQYF.

The rearrangement uses TRBV30 and TRBJ1-1, with no clear D. Germline CDR1 and CDR2: GTSNPN and SVGIG (reference sequence). V was cut by 5 bases and J by 1 base, with 5 bases left in between. The CDR3 loop spans 11 amino acids. CDR3 sequence (DNA): TGTGCCTGGCGGTCGAACACTGAAGCTTTCTTT. This codes for CAWRSNTEAFF.

The chain has TRBV15 and TRBJ2-7; 10 nucleotides agree with TRBD2. Germline CDR1 LNHNV, CDR2 YYDKDF (reference sequence). V was pared by 3 bases and J by 9 bases, with 11 bases of the junction left unmatched. This CDR3 is built from 15 residues. The CDR3 protein is CATSRHLAGVAVQYF. CDR3 DNA sequence: TGTGCCACCAGCAGGCACCTAGCGGGAGTGGCGGTGCAGTACTTC. Filled out from reference TRBV15 and TRBJ2-7, the complete variable domain reads DAMVIQNPRYQVTQFGKPVTLSCSQTLNHNVMYWYQQKSSQAPKLLFHYYDKDFNNEADTPDNFQSRRPNTSFCFLDIRSPGLGDTAMYLCATSRHLAGVAVQYFGPGTRLTVT.

The chain is built from TRBV14 and TRBJ2-3, with a tentative D call TRBD1 (6 bases). Germline assignment: CDR1 SGHDN and CDR2 FVKESK. This CDR3 contains 18 residues. V shed 1 base and J shed 2 bases, with 19 bases lying between them. CDR3 nucleotides: TGTGCCAGCAGCCAAGTCGGGCGAGGGGGAACATACACAGATACGCAGTATTTT. Encoded protein: CASSQVGRGGTYTDTQYF.

The J gene is TRBJ1-5, the V gene TRBV5-1; unclear D gene. CDR1 and CDR2 (germline): SGHRS, YFSETQ. The length of the CDR3 is 15 residues. The germline V and J ends were trimmed by 0 bases and 3 bases, with 10 bases remaining between them. This chain's CDR3 is CASSLGGRINQPQHF. CDR3 bases: TGCGCCAGCAGCTTGGGGGGAAGGATCAATCAGCCCCAGCATTTT. Full variable domain (outside the CDR3, taken from reference TRBV5-1 and TRBJ1-5): KAGVTQTPRYLIKTRGQQVTLSCSPISGHRSVSWYQQTPGQGLQFLFEYFSETQRNKGNFPGRFSGRQFSNSRSEMNVSTLELGDSALYLCASSLGGRINQPQHFGDGTRLSIL.

To note about this clonotype: One end of the junction does not line up with germline, which may come from a read error. The chain couples TRBV4-1 to TRBJ1-2, with D possibly TRBD1 on 5 matching bases. The CDR3 extends over 13 amino acids. Germline V gene data show CDR1 as MGHRA and CDR2 as YSYEKL. The CDR3 nucleotides read TGCGTCAGCAGCCAAGAGGGGTCCTATGGCTACACCTTC. Its protein product is CVSSQEGSYGYTF.

The chain recombines TRBV9 with TRBJ1-3; a possible D gene is TRBD1 (6 bases). Trimming removed 3 bases at V and 3 bases at J, with 13 bases between. CDR1 SGDLS and CDR2 YYNGEE come from the germline V gene. This CDR3 region has 15 residues. DNA of the CDR3: TGTGCCAGCAGCGCACAGGGTAAGGTTGGAAACACCATATATTTT. It specifies CASSAQGKVGNTIYF.

This clonotype has just a few counts. It is likely a read error, because the conserved phenylalanine at the end of the CDR3 is missing. The chain uses TRBV10-3 and TRBJ2-5, with 15 bases identical to TRBD2. The J call is in doubt because the DNA end fits TRBJ2-1 better. Germline CDR1 and CDR2: ENHRY and SYGVKD. The CDR3 is 15 amino acids. The CDR3 DNA reads as TGTGCCATCAGTGGGGGACTAGCGGGGGGCAATGAGCAGTTCCTC. Its translation: CAISGGLAGGNEQFL.

This clonotype appeared a few times. This chain connects TRBV5-5 to TRBJ2-5, with D perhaps matching TRBD2 (6 bases). This CDR3 spans 14 amino acids. The germline gives CDR1 SGHKS, CDR2 YYEKEE (reference sequence). Trimming removed 4 bases at V and 3 bases at J, with 13 bases between. CDR3 nucleotides: TGTGCCAGCAGCATTACGTGGGGGGAAGAGACCCAGTACTTC. As protein: CASSITWGEETQYF. The full variable domain, its missing parts supplied by reference TRBV5-5 and TRBJ2-5, is DAGVTQSPTHLIKTRGQQVTLRCSPISGHKSVSWYQQVLGQGPQFIFQYYEKEERGRGNFPDRFSARQFPNYSSELNVNALLLGDSALYLCASSITWGEETQYFGPGTRLLVL.

V and J are TRBV9 and TRBJ2-1; TRBD2 matches 12 bases. The end of the DNA aligns better with TRBJ2-5, so the J call may be wrong. Germline V gives CDR1 SGDLS, CDR2 YYNGEE. The CDR3 runs to 16 residues. The CDR3 reads CASSVLAGGPGETQYF. The CDR3 DNA follows: TGTGCCAGCAGCGTCCTAGCGGGGGGGCCAGGAGAGACCCAGTACTTC.

This clonotype was observed at least ten times. CDR3 sequence reads: CSAKTRDPDPHDFQETQYF. As DNA, the CDR3 is TGCAGTGCTAAGACCCGGGACCCGGACCCCCACGATTTCCAAGAGACCCAGTACTTC. The rearrangement joins TRBV20-1 to TRBJ2-5; perhaps D is TRBD1 or TRBD2 (5 bases each). Germline CDR1 is DFQATT and CDR2 is SNEGSKA (reference sequence). Trimming took 4 bases from V and 1 from J, leaving 28 bases between them. This CDR3 comprises 19 residues.